These T cell receptor beta chains were read from a single sample in a study of T cells in Graves' hyperthyroidism and ophthalmopathy. Each CDR3 protein gets one entry after TCRdb re-called the multiplex PCR reads with MiXCR. The table records under 350,000 distinct CDR3 sequences, roughly an eighth of them present only once. Sequenced input: blood. The receptors derive from a woman between 40 and 50 years old with Graves' ophthalmopathy. CDR3s include the opening cysteine and the closing phenylalanine or tryptophan. A D gene is named only where the DNA matches it firmly. Size tells how often a clone was seen (once, few, many) or the class of an expanded clone, and some rows leave it out.

d_call	v_call	clone_size	j_call	cdr3_aa	cdr3_nt
TRBD1	TRBV7-9	NA	TRBJ2-5	CASTIDRGRETQYF	TGTGCCAGCACCATAGACAGGGGGCGGGAGACCCAGTACTTC
NA	TRBV5-1	many	TRBJ2-3	CASSPGGGSDTQYF	TGCGCCAGCAGCCCCGGGGGCGGTTCAGATACGCAGTATTTT
NA	TRBV5-1	many	TRBJ2-1	CASSLNTLTNEQFF	TGCGCCAGCAGCTTGAACACTTTGACCAATGAGCAGTTCTTC
TRBD1	TRBV18	few	TRBJ1-4	CASSLNRGSNEKLFF	TGTGCCAGCTCACTGAACAGGGGGTCTAATGAAAAACTGTTTTTT
NA	TRBV27	many	TRBJ2-3	CASSSLPLRGLTDTQYF	TGTGCCAGCAGTTCCCTCCCCCTGCGGGGGCTAACAGATACGCAGTATTTT
TRBD1	TRBV11-2	many	TRBJ1-2	CASTGDRRNYGYTF	TGTGCCAGCACCGGGGACAGACGAAACTATGGCTACACCTTC
TRBD2	TRBV3-1	many	TRBJ2-5	CASSQSPASGGTQYF	TGTGCCAGCAGCCAAAGCCCAGCTAGCGGGGGGACCCAGTACTTC
NA	TRBV10-3	many	TRBJ2-1	CAISLKGGTQNNEQFF	TGTGCCATCAGTCTAAAAGGGGGGACACAAAACAATGAGCAGTTCTTC
TRBD1	TRBV20-1	NA	TRBJ1-5	CSARPDRGGNQPQHF	TGCAGTGCTAGACCTGACAGGGGAGGCAATCAGCCCCAGCATTTT
NA	TRBV27	NA	TRBJ1-4	CASSSFSGQGEKLFF	TGTGCCAGCAGTTCTTTCTCGGGACAAGGTGAAAAACTGTTTTTT
NA	TRBV5-1	many	TRBJ2-2	CASKKEGGPGELFF	TGCGCCAGCAAGAAGGAGGGGGGCCCCGGGGAGCTGTTTTTT
TRBD1	TRBV6-1	many	TRBJ1-2	CASSQQGTGYGYTF	TGTGCCAGCAGTCAACAGGGGACAGGGTATGGCTACACCTTC
TRBD1	TRBV6-1	few	TRBJ2-4	CASEDRSKNIQYF	TGTGCCAGTGAGGACAGGTCCAAAAACATTCAGTACTTC
NA	TRBV6-5	many	TRBJ2-1	CASSYSGRQENNEQFF	TGTGCCAGCAGTTACTCGGGTAGACAAGAAAACAATGAGCAGTTCTTC
NA	TRBV12-3/TRBV12-4	many	TRBJ2-5	CASSLALAGAGEQETQYF	TGTGCCAGCAGTTTAGCGCTGGCGGGGGCCGGGGAACAAGAGACCCAGTACTTC
NA	TRBV2	many	TRBJ2-7	CASSEDRDRYEQYF	TGTGCCAGCAGTGAAGACAGGGATCGGTACGAGCAGTACTTC
TRBD1	TRBV2	many	TRBJ2-4	CASSHSRGIAKNIQYF	TGTGCCAGCAGTCACAGCAGGGGGATAGCCAAAAACATTCAGTACTTC
TRBD1	TRBV11-1	NA	TRBJ2-4	CASSTTGGKNIQYF	TGTGCCAGCAGCACAACAGGGGGCAAAAACATTCAGTACTTC
NA	TRBV14	NA	TRBJ2-1	CASSQDWWGRESHNEQFF	TGTGCCAGCAGCCAAGATTGGTGGGGGCGGGAGTCTCACAATGAGCAGTTCTTC
TRBD1	TRBV28	NA	TRBJ2-5	CASTGTAKETQYF	TGTGCCAGCACCGGGACAGCAAAAGAGACCCAGTACTTC
TRBD1	TRBV27	many	TRBJ1-1	CASSFWDRGSSGEAFF	TGTGCCAGCAGTTTTTGGGACAGGGGGTCCTCGGGTGAAGCTTTCTTT
NA	TRBV27	NA	TRBJ1-5	CASSRVGNQPQHF	TGTGCCAGCAGCAGGGTAGGTAATCAGCCCCAGCATTTT
NA	TRBV20-1	NA	TRBJ1-5	CSARRNNQPQHF	TGCAGTGCTAGGAGAAACAATCAGCCCCAGCATTTT
NA	TRBV14	many	TRBJ1-2	CASSQAPGEVGYTF	TGTGCCAGCAGCCAAGCCCCCGGGGAGGTTGGCTACACCTTC
NA	TRBV28	many	TRBJ1-5	CASSEQNQPQHF	TGTGCCAGCAGTGAACAGAATCAGCCCCAGCATTTT
NA	TRBV10-2	few	TRBJ1-5	CASSEYTRGNQPQHF	TGCGCCAGCAGTGAGTACACTCGGGGCAATCAGCCCCAGCATTTT
TRBD2	TRBV5-6	many	TRBJ2-1	CASSLLTSGRAFEQFF	TGTGCCAGCAGCTTACTGACTAGCGGGAGGGCATTTGAGCAGTTCTTC
TRBD1	TRBV4-2	NA	TRBJ1-2	CASSHPGTANYGYTF	TGTGCCAGCAGCCACCCAGGGACAGCTAACTATGGCTACACCTTC
NA	TRBV28	many	TRBJ2-1	CASSSSLESSYNEQFF	TGTGCCAGCAGTAGCTCCTTGGAGAGCTCCTACAATGAGCAGTTCTTC
TRBD1	TRBV19	NA	TRBJ1-1	CASSIELPGGWPTEAFF	TGTGCCAGTAGTATAGAGCTCCCAGGGGGCTGGCCCACTGAAGCTTTCTTT
NA	TRBV2	NA	TRBJ2-1	CASSLKGDNEQFF	TGTGCCAGCAGTCTAAAGGGAGACAATGAGCAGTTCTTC
NA	TRBV30	NA	TRBJ2-3	CAWSVTRRTDTQYF	TGTGCCTGGAGTGTCACCCGTCGCACAGATACGCAGTATTTT
NA	TRBV18	NA	TRBJ1-2	CASSQYRDGYTF	TGTGCCAGCTCTCAATACAGGGATGGCTACACCTTC
NA	TRBV2	many	TRBJ1-5	CASSDGNRQSNQPQHF	TGTGCCAGCAGTGATGGGAACCGACAGAGCAATCAGCCCCAGCATTTT
NA	TRBV29-1	NA	TRBJ1-3	CSVGAENTIYF	TGCAGCGTTGGCGCGGAAAACACCATATATTTT
TRBD2	TRBV2	few	TRBJ2-2	CASVPGLAGAGELFF	TGTGCCAGCGTCCCGGGACTAGCGGGGGCCGGGGAGCTGTTTTTT
NA	TRBV27	many	TRBJ2-1	CASSFVPQVRSSYNEQFF	TGTGCCAGCAGTTTCGTCCCTCAGGTCCGGAGCTCCTACAATGAGCAGTTCTTC
TRBD1	TRBV19	NA	TRBJ1-1	CASRITGAVNTEAFF	TGTGCCAGTAGGATTACAGGGGCGGTGAACACTGAAGCTTTCTTT
TRBD2	TRBV19	few	TRBJ2-3	CASSLGPSGLIDTQYF	TGTGCCAGTTCCCTGGGCCCTAGCGGCTTAATAGATACGCAGTATTTT
NA	TRBV2	many	TRBJ1-1	CASSHVVRDEAFF	TGTGCCAGCAGTCATGTCGTTAGAGACGAAGCTTTCTTT
NA	TRBV7-4	many	TRBJ1-5	CASSLGRLRNQPQHF	TGTGCCAGCAGCTTAGGACGACTACGCAATCAGCCCCAGCATTTT
NA	TRBV7-9	NA	TRBJ2-2	CASSSGSRGELFF	TGTGCCAGCAGCTCGGGGAGTCGAGGGGAGCTGTTTTTT
NA	TRBV15	few	TRBJ2-2	CATSRPEGTGELFF	TGTGCCACCAGCAGGCCAGAGGGGACCGGGGAGCTGTTTTTT
NA	TRBV28	many	TRBJ2-7	CASSSTSNYEQYF	TGTGCCAGCAGTTCGACTTCAAACTACGAGCAGTACTTC
TRBD2	TRBV25-1	many	TRBJ2-1	CASSAGTSGRTSSYNEQFF	TGTGCCAGCAGTGCCGGGACTAGCGGGAGGACTAGCTCCTACAATGAGCAGTTCTTC
TRBD1	TRBV12-3/TRBV12-4	many	TRBJ2-7	CASSPNRDRAYEQYF	TGTGCCAGCAGTCCCAACCGGGACAGGGCCTACGAGCAGTACTTC
NA	TRBV7-2	NA	TRBJ2-2	CASSYPGTNTGELFF	TGTGCCAGCAGTTACCCAGGGACGAACACCGGGGAGCTGTTTTTT
NA	TRBV24-1	many	TRBJ1-2	CATSEEGSYTF	TGTGCCACCAGTGAGGAGGGGAGCTACACCTTC
TRBD1	TRBV29-1	few	TRBJ1-1	CSVAWTGGTEAFF	TGCAGCGTTGCGTGGACAGGTGGCACTGAAGCTTTCTTT
NA	TRBV6-1	many	TRBJ2-1	CASSVETGLDEQFF	TGTGCCAGCAGTGTAGAAACAGGGTTGGATGAGCAGTTCTTC